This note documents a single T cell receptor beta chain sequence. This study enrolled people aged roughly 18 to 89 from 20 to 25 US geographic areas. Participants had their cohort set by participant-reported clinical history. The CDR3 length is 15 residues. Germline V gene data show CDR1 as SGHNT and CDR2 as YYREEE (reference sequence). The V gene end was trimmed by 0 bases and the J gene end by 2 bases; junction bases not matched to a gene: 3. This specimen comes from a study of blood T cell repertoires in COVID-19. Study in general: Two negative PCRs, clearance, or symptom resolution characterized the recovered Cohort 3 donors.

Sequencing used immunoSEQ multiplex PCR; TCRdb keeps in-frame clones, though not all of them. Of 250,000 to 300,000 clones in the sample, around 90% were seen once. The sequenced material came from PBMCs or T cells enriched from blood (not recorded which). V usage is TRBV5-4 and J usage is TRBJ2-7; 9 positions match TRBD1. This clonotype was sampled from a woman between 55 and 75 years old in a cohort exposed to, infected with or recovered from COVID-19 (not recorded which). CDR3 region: CASSLGGQGTYEQYF. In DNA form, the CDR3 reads TGTGCCAGCAGCTTGGGGGGACAGGGCACCTACGAGCAGTACTTC.